The subject of this entry is one T cell receptor (beta chain). Original data processing: Amplification with reference gene primers provided the estimates of nucleated cell counts. TCRdb's table, derived via immunoSEQ multiplex PCR, lists solely in-frame clones and lacks some. V, J and clone size are taken as reported in that table, and D and trimming were inferred from the DNA itself. The sample shows more than 110,000 clones, less than 80% of them seen only once. The data derive from a study of blood T cell repertoires in COVID-19. Study background: From the United States, Italy and Spain came samples of acute and convalescent COVID-19.

V lost 8 bases, J lost 2 bases, and 10 bases lay in between. The CDR3 extends over 13 amino acids. The chain couples TRBV12-3 or TRBV12-4 to TRBJ1-5; TRBD1 might be the D (6 bases). The TCR comes from a man aged 60 to 75 with acute or convalescent COVID-19. Specimen: peripheral blood. CDR3 in amino acids: CASGGGGNQPQHF. DNA for the CDR3: TGTGCCAGCGGGGGGGGCGGCAATCAGCCCCAGCATTTT.